A selection of T cell receptor beta chains follows, all from one sample in a study of shared clonotypes between healthy human individuals. Profiled with immunoSEQ multiplex PCR; TCRdb holds only in-frame clones, not every one. The sample consists of 1,500,000 or so clones, approximately 98.5% of them appearing once. Sequencing was performed on naive CD4+ T cells sorted from blood. Receptors were obtained from a man aged 30 to 39 in good health. Both conserved end residues are part of each CDR3. A D gene is named only where the DNA matches it firmly. For some rows the clone size is stated as once, few or many, or as a class when expanded; others skip it.

NA | TRBJ2-5 | once | TRBV5-1 | CATRGAGPRQETQYF | TGCGCCACCCGTGGGGCAGGCCCGCGACAAGAGACCCAGTACTTC
TRBD1 | TRBJ2-2 | NA | TRBV9 | CASGWGQTTGELFF | TGTGCCAGCGGGTGGGGACAGACCACCGGGGAGCTGTTTTTT
NA | TRBJ2-4 | NA | TRBV19 | CASSPRTRAKNIQYF | TGTGCCAGTAGTCCCCGGACTCGGGCCAAAAACATTCAGTACTTC
NA | TRBJ2-1 | NA | TRBV5-1 | CASSLEGVRVYNEQFF | TGCGCCAGCAGCTTGGAGGGGGTCAGGGTCTACAATGAGCAGTTCTTC
TRBD1 | TRBJ2-5 | NA | TRBV10-3 | CATSGQGWGETQYF | TGTGCCACATCTGGACAGGGTTGGGGAGAGACCCAGTACTTC
NA | TRBJ2-2 | once | TRBV5-5 | CASSLSTGELFF | TGTGCCAGCAGCTTATCAACCGGGGAGCTGTTTTTT
NA | TRBJ1-2 | once | TRBV18 | CASSPGQNYGYTF | TGTGCCAGCTCACCAGGACAGAACTATGGCTACACCTTC
TRBD1 | TRBJ2-7 | NA | TRBV27 | CASSLGLRDRGDYEQYF | TGTGCCAGCAGTTTGGGCCTCCGGGACAGGGGAGACTACGAGCAGTACTTC
TRBD1 | TRBJ2-3 | NA | TRBV5-6 | CASSETGQAGTDTQYF | TGTGCCAGCAGCGAAACTGGACAGGCAGGCACAGATACGCAGTATTTT
NA | TRBJ2-5 | NA | TRBV7-3 | CASSLPPGTGKETQYF | TGTGCCAGCAGCTTACCCCCCGGGACTGGAAAAGAGACCCAGTACTTC
NA | TRBJ1-4 | NA | TRBV5-1 | CASSLGQSLTNEKLFF | TGCGCCAGCAGCTTGGGGCAGAGCCTCACTAATGAAAAACTGTTTTTT
NA | TRBJ1-1 | NA | TRBV6-4 | CASRQEGSTEAFF | TGTGCCAGCAGGCAAGAGGGGTCTACTGAAGCTTTCTTT
TRBD1 | TRBJ2-7 | NA | TRBV6-6 | CASLRGLGTEYEQYF | TGTGCCAGCCTGAGGGGTCTGGGGACAGAATACGAGCAGTACTTC
TRBD2 | TRBJ2-7 | NA | TRBV2 | CASSGLAGTEQYF | TGTGCCAGCAGTGGACTAGCGGGGACCGAGCAGTACTTC
TRBD2 | TRBJ2-1 | NA | TRBV9 | CASSVRGAGGSLNEQFF | TGTGCCAGCAGCGTACGGGGAGCGGGAGGGAGCCTAAATGAGCAGTTCTTC
NA | TRBJ1-4 | NA | TRBV5-8 | CASSPGTPTNEKLFF | TGTGCCAGCAGCCCCGGGACCCCAACTAATGAAAAACTGTTTTTT
NA | TRBJ2-6 | once | TRBV2 | CASSKESGANVLTF | TGTGCCAGCAGTAAAGAGTCTGGGGCCAACGTCCTGACTTTC
NA | TRBJ2-5 | NA | TRBV10-2 | CASRLGVWETQYF | TGCGCCAGCAGGTTGGGAGTTTGGGAGACCCAGTACTTC
TRBD2 | TRBJ2-2 | NA | TRBV11-3 | CASSSGRGKVGELFF | TGTGCCAGCAGCTCCGGGCGGGGGAAGGTCGGGGAGCTGTTTTTT
NA | TRBJ2-3 | NA | TRBV10-1 | CASSARDPSDTQYF | TGCGCCAGCAGCGCCAGGGACCCCTCGGATACGCAGTATTTT
TRBD1 | TRBJ2-5 | NA | TRBV19 | CASSKSAGTEETQYF | TGTGCCAGTAGTAAATCGGCCGGGACAGAAGAGACCCAGTACTTC
TRBD1 | TRBJ1-5 | NA | TRBV19 | CASSITGGGGNQPQHF | TGTGCCAGTAGTATCACAGGGGGCGGCGGCAATCAGCCCCAGCATTTT
TRBD2 | TRBJ2-3 | NA | TRBV7-2 | CASSIEGLATDTQYF | TGTGCCAGCAGCATAGAGGGACTAGCGACAGATACGCAGTATTTT
TRBD1 | TRBJ2-2 | NA | TRBV27 | CASVAGTGGYTGELFF | TGTGCCAGCGTTGCCGGGACAGGGGGATACACCGGGGAGCTGTTTTTT
NA | TRBJ1-2 | NA | TRBV7-2 | CASSANTDSYGYTF | TGTGCCAGCAGCGCTAACACGGACAGCTATGGCTACACCTTC
TRBD2 | TRBJ2-1 | NA | TRBV6-6 | CASDGKLAGAYNEQFF | TGTGCCAGCGACGGCAAGCTAGCGGGAGCTTACAATGAGCAGTTCTTC
NA | TRBJ1-1 | NA | TRBV7-3 | CASSLTREGNTEAFF | TGTGCCAGCAGCTTAACCAGGGAGGGGAACACTGAAGCTTTCTTT
NA | TRBJ1-1 | NA | TRBV10-2 | CASSVSGEDTEAFF | TGCGCCAGCAGTGTGTCAGGGGAGGACACTGAAGCTTTCTTT
NA | TRBJ2-7 | NA | TRBV18 | CASSPARRYEQYF | TGTGCCAGCTCACCGGCCAGGCGCTACGAGCAGTACTTC
NA | TRBJ1-2 | NA | TRBV5-4 | CASSTPRGDYGYTF | TGTGCCAGCAGTACGCCCAGGGGCGACTATGGCTACACCTTC
TRBD2 | TRBJ2-7 | NA | TRBV2 | CASSEARAGGYEQYF | TGTGCCAGCAGTGAAGCGCGTGCCGGGGGGTACGAGCAGTACTTC
TRBD1 | TRBJ2-5 | NA | TRBV5-1 | CASSLVRDRETQYF | TGCGCCAGCAGCTTGGTGCGGGACAGGGAGACCCAGTACTTC
NA | TRBJ1-1 | NA | TRBV29-1 | CSVNSGIRDTEAFF | TGCAGCGTTAATTCAGGGATAAGGGACACTGAAGCTTTCTTT
TRBD2 | TRBJ2-7 | NA | TRBV5-6 | CASSLEGRLAGGRSYEQYF | TGTGCCAGCAGCTTGGAGGGGAGACTAGCGGGAGGTCGCTCCTACGAGCAGTACTTC
TRBD1 | TRBJ2-1 | NA | TRBV5-8 | CASSLGQGFFLEQFF | TGTGCCAGCAGCTTGGGACAGGGATTTTTCCTTGAGCAGTTCTTC
TRBD1 | TRBJ2-7 | NA | TRBV18 | CASSPNLILQGAVEQYF | TGTGCCAGCTCACCGAACCTGATCCTACAGGGGGCGGTCGAGCAGTACTTC
NA | TRBJ2-5 | NA | TRBV11-3 | CASSWDFQETQYF | TGTGCCAGCAGCTGGGACTTCCAAGAGACCCAGTACTTC
NA | TRBJ1-2 | NA | TRBV5-1 | CASSLDTSQGGYTF | TGCGCCAGCAGCTTGGATACCTCCCAGGGGGGCTACACCTTC
TRBD2 | TRBJ2-1 | NA | TRBV19 | CASSIAELAGGNEQFF | TGTGCCAGTAGTATAGCGGAGCTAGCGGGAGGGAATGAGCAGTTCTTC
NA | TRBJ2-7 | NA | TRBV6-1 | CASSDDNSYYEQYF | TGTGCCAGCAGTGATGACAACTCCTACTACGAGCAGTACTTC
NA | TRBJ1-2 | NA | TRBV10-1 | CASRRTYDFNYGYTF | TGCGCCAGCAGGAGGACGTACGATTTTAACTATGGCTACACCTTC
NA | TRBJ1-2 | NA | TRBV7-8 | CASSSRDLHMSGYTF | TGTGCCAGCAGCAGCCGGGACCTACATATGAGTGGCTACACCTTC
NA | TRBJ2-7 | NA | TRBV28 | CASSLYGFEQYF | TGTGCCAGCAGTTTATACGGTTTCGAGCAGTACTTC
NA | TRBJ1-5 | NA | TRBV28 | CASSRTGFNQPQHF | TGTGCCAGCAGCCGTACAGGGTTCAATCAGCCCCAGCATTTT
NA | TRBJ1-5 | NA | TRBV15 | CATSRVLRDQPQHF | TGTGCCACCAGCAGAGTATTACGGGATCAGCCCCAGCATTTT
TRBD2 | TRBJ2-1 | NA | TRBV10-2 | CASSETSGKGGYNEQFF | TGCGCCAGCAGTGAGACTAGCGGGAAGGGCGGCTACAATGAGCAGTTCTTC
TRBD1 | TRBJ1-5 | NA | TRBV7-8 | CASSSRDRVQPQHF | TGTGCCAGCAGCTCCCGGGACAGGGTTCAGCCCCAGCATTTT
NA | TRBJ1-4 | NA | TRBV4-1 | CASSQGDRRDNEKLFF | TGCGCCAGCAGCCAGGGAGACAGGCGGGATAATGAAAAACTGTTTTTT
NA | TRBJ2-7 | NA | TRBV14 | CASRATRDLSYEQYF | TGTGCCAGCAGGGCAACTCGGGACTTGAGCTACGAGCAGTACTTC
NA | TRBJ2-5 | NA | TRBV5-1 | CASSLLTGHEETQYF | TGCGCCAGCAGCTTGCTAACGGGACATGAAGAGACCCAGTACTTC
TRBD1 | TRBJ2-1 | NA | TRBV10-3 | CAISVGQGNIEQFF | TGTGCCATCAGTGTGGGACAGGGGAACATTGAGCAGTTCTTC
TRBD2 | TRBJ2-1 | NA | TRBV18 | CASSPGTSGRVYNEQFF | TGTGCCAGCTCACCCGGGACTAGCGGGAGGGTCTACAATGAGCAGTTCTTC